This T cell receptor (beta chain) was observed in a study of identical twins. Unique molecular identifiers were present on the cDNA, and a universal primer site came from template switching. Each CDR3 protein is one row after TCRdb ran MiXCR on the 5' RACE reads. The sample lists 200,000 or so distinct CDR3 sequences; about 16% were seen once. Germline CDR1 is SGHTA and CDR2 is FQGNSA. The V end was cut by 0 bases, the J end by 5 bases, with 21 bases between. The CDR3 loop spans 18 amino acids. Note on this clonotype: The antigen is unknown.

Study-level points and caveats: Out-of-frame alpha sequences shared by twins were enriched for low generation probability.

This sample also appeared in a second study, on T cells expressing NK-cell markers. From that paper: Seven donors tested HCMV-seropositive and one tested seronegative among the eight sequenced. These same clonotypes (in several donors) also led the CD3+CD56-NKG2C+ fraction.

The source material was CD8+ T cells sorted from blood. The receptor was derived from a woman younger than 30 in good health. The J gene is TRBJ2-3, the V gene TRBV7-2; the D call may be TRBD1 or TRBD2 (5 bases each). This chain's CDR3 is CASSLAGASGGQLDTQYF. As DNA, the CDR3 is TGTGCCAGCAGCTTAGCTGGCGCGAGTGGGGGTCAATTAGATACGCAGTATTTT. Drawing the rest from reference TRBV7-2 and TRBJ2-3, the complete variable domain is GAGVSQSPSNKVTEKGKDVELRCDPISGHTALYWYRQSLGQGLEFLIYFQGNSAPDKSGLPSDRFSAERTGGSVSTLTIQRTQQEDSAVYLCASSLAGASGGQLDTQYFGPGTRLTVL.